A single sample gave rise to the 3 T cell receptor beta chains below, sequenced in a study of T cell repertoires in cytomegalovirus infection. TCRdb reanalysed the reads using MiXCR and keeps one entry per CDR3 protein. The sample holds more than 400,000 distinct CDR3 sequences; about 25% are singletons and the top ten take 13%. The material sequenced was PBMCs. These receptors were taken from a human donor in good health (CMV status not recorded). Some clones in this sample may be carry-over from other donors' samples.

The chain is built from TRBV19 and TRBJ2-2; D possibly corresponds to TRBD1 (6 bases). Germline lookup yields CDR1 LNHDA and CDR2 SQIVND (reference sequence). V gave up 7 bases and J gave up 7 bases, with 16 bases separating them. The CDR3 is made up of 14 amino acids. The DNA for the CDR3 is TGTGCCAGTACCCGGTGGGGGCTCGACGGGGAGCTGTTTTTT. Translation gives CASTRWGLDGELFF.

The CDR3 loop is CASSLSPGVRQETQYF. In nucleotides, the CDR3 is TGTGCCAGCAGTTTATCGCCCGGGGTCAGGCAAGAGACCCAGTACTTC. This chain links TRBV27 with TRBJ2-5; the D gene is possibly TRBD2 (5 bases). The CDR3 contains 16 residues. CDR1 is MNHEY, CDR2 SMNVEV, per germline (reference sequence). V lost 0 bases and J lost 2, with 13 bases in between.

The sample holds a few counts of this clonotype. The chain links TRBV7-9 to TRBJ1-2; weak D call: TRBD1 (5 bases). Germline CDR1 reads SEHNR; CDR2 reads FQNEAQ (reference sequence). The CDR3 is 14 amino acids. Deletions cut 4 bases from V and 2 bases from J, with 11 bases between. The CDR3 here is CASSSSYRNYGYTF. The CDR3 region has the DNA TGTGCCAGCAGCTCCTCCTACAGGAACTATGGCTACACCTTC. Using reference TRBV7-9 and TRBJ1-2 for the parts outside the CDR3, the full variable domain is DTGVSQNPRHKITKRGQNVTFRCDPISEHNRLYWYRQTLGQGPEFLTYFQNEAQLEKSRLLSDRFSAERPKGSFSTLEIQRTEQGDSAMYLCASSSSYRNYGYTFGSGTRLTVV.